Detailed here is one TCR beta chain. TCRdb's copy holds only in-frame clones and misses some; the assay was immunoSEQ multiplex PCR. Seen here are fewer than 250,000 clones, roughly 86% observed once, and the top ten hold roughly 2.5%. The record originates from a study of blood T cell repertoires in COVID-19. The sequence came from a woman in her sixties with acute or convalescent COVID-19. The sequencing sample was made of peripheral blood.

The CDR3 bases are TGTGCCAGCAGCCCTGACAGGGGGCAAAGAGACACTGAAGCTTTCTTT. Translated, it gives CASSPDRGQRDTEAFF. The chain joins TRBV16 to TRBJ1-1; 10 bases align to TRBD1. Germline CDR1 KGHSY, CDR2 FQNENV. V dropped 4 bases and J dropped 3; count of bases not matched to a gene: 8. The CDR3 covers 16 residues.